Presented here are 10 T cell receptor beta chains from one specimen sequenced in a study of blood T cell repertoires in COVID-19. The data were produced by immunoSEQ multiplex PCR, yet TCRdb's version contains in-frame clones alone and is incomplete. The sample has 70,000 or so clones, 82% seen once. Sequencing was performed on peripheral blood. Receptors were obtained from a human donor in a cohort sampled during active COVID-19.

The chain joins TRBV7-9 to TRBJ2-1, with 8 bases identical to TRBD1. V trimming: 5 bases; J trimming: 7 bases; junction bases outside the gene matches: 10. Germline loops: CDR1 SEHNR, CDR2 FQNEAQ (reference sequence). This CDR3 is built from 15 residues. CDR3 sequence: CASSLQGAYRNEQFF. CDR3 coding DNA: TGTGCCAGCAGCCTGCAGGGGGCGTATAGGAATGAGCAGTTCTTC.

J is TRBJ2-2 and V is TRBV10-3; 14 positions match TRBD2. The CDR3 contains 18 residues. V shed 3 bases, J shed 9 bases, and the junction held 12 bases outside the gene matches. Germline CDR1 reads ENHRY; CDR2 reads SYGVKD. The CDR3 is CAISEWGLAGDVVRELFF. The CDR3 region has the DNA TGTGCCATCAGTGAATGGGGACTAGCGGGGGACGTCGTCCGGGAGCTGTTTTTT.

The chain recombines TRBV30 with TRBJ1-6; D may be TRBD1 (6 bases). Trimming left V 4 bases short and J 9 bases short, with 10 bases between. The CDR3 contains 12 residues. Germline-derived CDR1 and CDR2 are GTSNPN and SVGIG (reference sequence). Here the CDR3 reads CAWNRESSPLHF. In DNA, the CDR3 is TGTGCCTGGAACAGGGAGAGTTCACCCCTCCACTTT.

The chain couples TRBV6-5 to TRBJ1-3; D is unresolved. The CDR3 contains 12 residues. CDR1 is MNHEY, CDR2 SVGAGI, per germline. Trimming took off 6 bases at V and 4 bases at J, with 7 bases between the two ends. CDR3 protein: CASSRTGNTIYF. CDR3 DNA: TGTGCCAGCAGCAGAACAGGAAACACCATATATTTT.

The rearrangement uses TRBV2 and TRBJ2-5; a possible D gene is TRBD2 (6 bases). The CDR3 totals 15 residues. V lost 4 bases and J 7 bases, leaving 19 bases between the germline ends. From germline, CDR1 is SNHLY and CDR2 FYNNEI. CDR3 nucleotide sequence: TGTGCCAGCAGTGCCGCTAGCGTGGCGGGGACGACCCAGTACTTC. It translates to CASSAASVAGTTQYF. Drawing the rest from reference TRBV2 and TRBJ2-5, the complete variable domain is EPEVTQTPSHQVTQMGQEVILRCVPISNHLYFYWYRQILGQKVEFLVSFYNNEISEKSEIFDDQFSVERPDGSNFTLKIRSTKLEDSAMYFCASSAASVAGTTQYFGPGTRLLVL.

The chain joins TRBV30 to TRBJ1-4; 9 nucleotides agree with TRBD1. CDR1 GTSNPN and CDR2 SVGIG come from the germline V gene (reference sequence). The V and J ends lost 7 bases and 8 bases, in that order; junction bases with no gene match: 8. The CDR3 is 13 amino acids. The CDR3 reads CASPDRGGEKLFF. The CDR3 DNA sequence: TGTGCCTCTCCGGACAGGGGAGGGGAAAAACTGTTTTTT.

The J gene is TRBJ2-7, the V gene TRBV27; D might be TRBD1 (6 bases). V was clipped by 7 bases and J by 2 bases, with 18 bases between them. CDR3 length equals 15 residues. The germline V gene encodes CDR1 MNHEY and CDR2 SMNVEV (reference sequence). The CDR3 spells CASTASSTGPYEQYF. The CDR3 DNA is TGTGCCAGCACCGCATCCTCGACAGGCCCCTACGAGCAGTACTTC.

The chain recombines TRBV12-5 with TRBJ2-3, with 8 bases aligning to TRBD1. Trimming removed 5 bases from V and 2 bases from J; junction bases left unmatched: 3. Germline CDR1 reads LGHNT; CDR2 reads FRNRAP. This CDR3 spans 14 amino acids. CDR3 bases: TGTGCTAGTGGTGACAGGGGTCCCACAGATACGCAGTATTTT. As protein: CASGDRGPTDTQYF.

The chain is built from TRBV5-4 and TRBJ1-1; no definite D call. The CDR3 has 15 amino acids. Trimming removed 0 bases at V and 1 base at J, with 10 bases between. Germline CDR1 SGHNT, CDR2 YYREEE (reference sequence). In DNA form, the CDR3 reads TGTGCCAGCAGCTTGGCCCCCACCAGGAACACTGAAGCTTTCTTT. Its translation is CASSLAPTRNTEAFF.

The rearrangement uses TRBV4-2 and TRBJ1-2; 8 bases align to TRBD1. Germline CDR1 is LGHNA and CDR2 is YNFKEQ. V dropped 0 bases and J dropped 8; count of bases not matched to a gene: 8. CDR3 size: 15 residues. CDR3 DNA: TGTGCCAGCAGCCAAGATACGGCAGGGGGCGACGGCTACACCTTC. Translation: CASSQDTAGGDGYTF.